The 2 T cell receptor beta chains presented below share a single source sample, sequenced in a study of blood T cells in healthy people across ages. With a J-beta primer mix and a sample-barcoded 5' primer, a second PCR ran roughly 7 to 11 cycles. MiXCR, applied by TCRdb to the 5' RACE reads, yields one record per CDR3 protein. This sample carries approximately 1,000,000 distinct CDR3 sequences, around two fifths of them seen once, and the ten largest clones take around 13%. The sample consisted of blood. The receptors originated from a man aged 18 to 29 in good health.

The table lists this clonotype with a few counts. The rearrangement joins TRBV29-1 to TRBJ1-1; D is possibly TRBD1 (5 bases). Trimming removed 4 bases at V and 1 base at J, with 10 bases between. This CDR3 is built from 13 residues. Germline assignment: CDR1 SQVTM and CDR2 ANQGSEA. CDR3 region: CSVVGRQNTEAFF. The CDR3 DNA is TGCAGCGTTGTGGGACGGCAGAACACTGAAGCTTTCTTT.

This chain links TRBV3-1 with TRBJ2-5; the D is unclear. Germline CDR1 LGHDT, CDR2 YNNKEL (reference sequence). V gave up 2 bases and J gave up 11 bases, with 12 bases separating them. The CDR3 spans 12 residues. In DNA form, the CDR3 reads TGTGCCAGCAGCCAAAACGTTAATGAGCAGTACTTC. Its protein is CASSQNVNEQYF.